The 16 T cell receptor beta chains below were found in one sample sequenced in a study of shared clonotypes between healthy human individuals. Produced via immunoSEQ multiplex PCR; TCRdb's table is partial and in-frame only. Among a few million clones, around 94% were seen once, and the ten largest hold around 0.15%. Sequenced sample: naive CD4+ T cells sorted from blood. Stated subset: CD45RA+ positively selected. These receptor sequences come from a man younger than 35 in good health.

V and J are TRBV2 and TRBJ2-7; 9 bases agree with TRBD1. Trimming cost V 5 bases and J 5 bases; bases outside gene matches: 4. Germline CDR1 reads SNHLY; CDR2 reads FYNNEI. The CDR3 sequence is 13 residues long. In DNA form, the CDR3 reads TGTGCCAGCAGTAGGGACAGGGTTCACGAGCAGTACTTC. Translation gives CASSRDRVHEQYF.

CDR3 nucleotide sequence: TGTGCCAGCAGCTTAGGCGGGGGCTGGTACAATGAGCAGTTCTTC. Amino acids: CASSLGGGWYNEQFF. The V and J genes are TRBV7-2 and TRBJ2-1; D might be TRBD2 (7 bases). CDR3 length: 15 amino acids. The V and J ends lost 1 base and 4 bases respectively, with 11 bases between them. CDR1 SGHTA and CDR2 FQGNSA come from the germline V gene.

The V gene is TRBV30, the J gene TRBJ1-2; no clear D. This CDR3 has 13 amino acids. Germline V CDR1 and CDR2: GTSNPN, SVGIG (reference sequence). V was pared by 3 bases and J by 5 bases, with 13 bases between. In nucleotides, the CDR3 is TGTGCCTGGAGCAACGCGGGTAAATATGGCTACACCTTC. This codes for CAWSNAGKYGYTF. Based on the CDR3 plus reference TRBV30 and TRBJ1-2, the full variable domain is SQTIHQWPATLVQPVGSPLSLECTVEGTSNPNLYWYRQAAGRGLQLLFYSVGIGQISSEVPQNLSASRPQDRQFILSSKKLLLSDSGFYLCAWSNAGKYGYTFGSGTRLTVV.

The CDR3 region is CASSRTLGGGNEQFF. CDR3 bases: TGCGCCAGCAGCCGAACCCTGGGGGGAGGCAATGAGCAGTTCTTC. The V call is TRBV5-1, the J call TRBJ2-1, with D perhaps matching TRBD2 (6 bases). In germline, CDR1 is SGHRS, CDR2 YFSETQ. V lost 4 bases and J lost 6, with 17 bases in between. CDR3 length: 15 amino acids. Together with reference TRBV5-1 and TRBJ2-1, the CDR3 gives the full variable domain: KAGVTQTPRYLIKTRGQQVTLSCSPISGHRSVSWYQQTPGQGLQFLFEYFSETQRNKGNFPGRFSGRQFSNSRSEMNVSTLELGDSALYLCASSRTLGGGNEQFFGPGTRLTVL.

Note on this clone: The sample has other DNA sequences that encode this CDR3 too. Here the CDR3 DNA reads TGTGCCAGCTCACCACCGGGGGGGGGCAATCAGCCCCAGCATTTT. This gives the protein CASSPPGGGNQPQHF. This chain links TRBV18 with TRBJ1-5, with D possibly TRBD1 on 5 matching bases. V was pared by 0 bases and J by 2 bases, with 8 bases between. The CDR3 covers 15 residues. The V gene's germline CDR1 is KGHSH and CDR2 LQKENI.

The chain combines TRBV7-2 with TRBJ2-7; 8 positions agree with TRBD1. Unmatched junction bases numbered 5, after V lost 4 bases and J lost 6 bases. The CDR3 is made up of 13 amino acids. Germline CDR1 is SGHTA and CDR2 is FQGNSA. CDR3 protein: CASSSRQGSEQYF. As DNA, the CDR3 is TGTGCCAGCAGCTCGAGACAGGGGTCCGAGCAGTACTTC.

The chain joins TRBV4-1 to TRBJ1-5; D call uncertain. The CDR3 covers 16 residues. The V and J ends lost 0 bases and 0 bases respectively, with 9 bases between them. CDR1 and CDR2 from the germline V gene are MGHRA and YSYEKL. The CDR3 DNA follows: TGCGCCAGCAGCCAAGATAGGGAAGATAGCAATCAGCCCCAGCATTTT. Translation: CASSQDREDSNQPQHF.

This rearrangement joins TRBV12-5 to TRBJ2-1; no clear D. V gave up 9 bases and J gave up 9 bases, with 15 bases separating them. Germline V CDR1 and CDR2: LGHNT, FRNRAP. This CDR3 has 12 residues. CDR3: CASRKGEGEQFF. The CDR3 DNA reads TGTGCTAGCCGGAAGGGCGAAGGTGAGCAGTTCTTC.

The chain combines TRBV29-1 with TRBJ1-6; possible D gene TRBD1, 6 bases. The germline V gene encodes CDR1 SQVTM and CDR2 ANQGSEA. The CDR3 contains 16 residues. V was trimmed by 3 bases and J by 10 bases, leaving 22 bases between them. DNA of the CDR3: TGCAGCGTTGATGCCGTAAAACACAGGGAGGTGTCACCCCTCCACTTT. It yields the protein CSVDAVKHREVSPLHF.

The chain uses TRBV28 and TRBJ1-4; TRBD1 aligns across 9 bases. The V segment lost 6 bases and the J segment 5 bases; nucleotides outside the gene matches: 10. CDR1 is MDHEN, CDR2 SYDVKM, per germline. This CDR3 is built from 16 residues. The CDR3 DNA reads as TGTGCCAGCAGCTCGATCTTGACAGGGGGGAATGAAAAACTGTTTTTT. It yields the protein CASSSILTGGNEKLFF.

This sequence joins TRBV10-3 and TRBJ2-7; the match to TRBD1 covers 9 bases. V trimming: 0 bases; J trimming: 0 bases; junction bases outside the gene matches: 9. CDR1 ENHRY and CDR2 SYGVKD come from the germline V gene. This CDR3 has 18 amino acids. In DNA, the CDR3 is TGTGCCATCAGTGAGTCGAGGACAGGGGCCCGAAGCTCCTACGAGCAGTACTTC. It translates to CAISESRTGARSSYEQYF.

The chain joins TRBV2 to TRBJ2-5; D unclear. This CDR3 spans 14 amino acids. V lost 4 bases to trimming and J lost 5 bases, with 14 bases between them. Per germline, CDR1 SNHLY and CDR2 FYNNEI. CDR3 in DNA: TGTGCCAGCAGTGGTTGGGCGCTCGGGGAGACCCAGTACTTC. It is translated as CASSGWALGETQYF.

The chain recombines TRBV19 with TRBJ1-6; no firm D call. CDR1 and CDR2 from the germline V gene are LNHDA and SQIVND (reference sequence). The CDR3 spans 16 residues. V shed 2 bases and J shed 5 bases, with 13 bases lying between them. The CDR3 reads CASSIREGMNNSPLHF. CDR3 bases: TGTGCCAGTAGTATACGGGAAGGGATGAATAATTCACCCCTCCACTTT.

A note on this clone: This sample also contains other DNA sequences that code for the same CDR3. V and J are TRBV18 and TRBJ2-5; TRBD1 is a possible D gene (6 bases). CDR3 size: 13 residues. The V end lost 2 bases, the J end lost 5 bases, and 9 bases lay between the germline ends. Germline V gives CDR1 KGHSH, CDR2 LQKENI. CDR3 protein: CASSPGGLETQYF. In DNA, the CDR3 is TGTGCCAGCTCACCAGGGGGCCTGGAGACCCAGTACTTC.

J is TRBJ2-3 and V is TRBV7-2; TRBD2 aligns across 9 bases. Germline assignment: CDR1 SGHTA and CDR2 FQGNSA. Trimming removed 0 bases from V and 7 bases from J; junction bases left unmatched: 8. The CDR3 contains 16 residues. The CDR3 DNA is TGTGCCAGCAGCTTAGCGGTAGCGGGAGTTCGGAATACGCAGTATTTT. Residues: CASSLAVAGVRNTQYF. The full variable domain, with the rest looked up from reference TRBV7-2 and TRBJ2-3, is GAGVSQSPSNKVTEKGKDVELRCDPISGHTALYWYRQSLGQGLEFLIYFQGNSAPDKSGLPSDRFSAERTGGSVSTLTIQRTQQEDSAVYLCASSLAVAGVRNTQYFGPGTRLTVL.

The chain combines TRBV10-3 with TRBJ2-5; 11 nucleotides line up with TRBD2. Trimming at V came to 7 bases and at J to 2 bases, leaving 9 bases not matched to a gene. Germline CDR1 reads ENHRY; CDR2 reads SYGVKD. The CDR3 runs 16 residues. CDR3 DNA: TGTGCCATCACCTCGACTAGCGGGGCTGGTCAAGAGACCCAGTACTTC. Its protein is CAITSTSGAGQETQYF.